Given below is one T cell receptor (beta chain) in context. Its antigen is not known. This CDR3 has 16 residues. Trimming removed 4 bases from V and 3 bases from J; junction bases left unmatched: 9. CDR1 SGHRS and CDR2 YFSETQ come from the germline V gene. The data are from a study of shared clonotypes between healthy human individuals. Each replicate PCR on the sorted subsets used 200 to 250 ng DNA (approximately 33,000 T cell genomes). Here immunoSEQ multiplex PCR was the method, and the copy in TCRdb shows in-frame clones only, minus some. The sample lists a few hundred thousand clones, 97% seen once, with 0.045% to 0.07% in the top ten. Findings and limits, study-wide: Across subsets, estimated richness was generally greater for naive than for memory populations. Four donors had about 5% of their naive CD4 clonotypes in common. Shared clonotypes across all four donors exceeded non-shared ones in generation probability.

The rearrangement uses TRBV5-1 and TRBJ2-1; 8 nucleotides match TRBD2. The clonotype was recovered from a woman aged 30 to 39 in good health. The source material was naive CD4+ T cells sorted from blood. Documented subset: CD45RA+ positively selected. The CDR3 protein is CASSKSGGRNYNEQFF. CDR3 nucleotides: TGCGCCAGCAGCAAGAGCGGGGGCAGAAACTACAATGAGCAGTTCTTC.